Included here is one T cell receptor beta chain sequence, with context. Sequenced by immunoSEQ multiplex PCR; TCRdb stores in-frame clones only, minus some. In the table there are some 2 million clones, around 96% of which are singletons. This sample is part of a study of shared clonotypes between healthy human individuals. Study in general: Researchers drew samples from a couple of women and a few men aged 18 to 49.

As defined, naive CD8 cells were CD45RO-negative and positively selected for CCR7, with terminally differentiated effector memory CD45RA+ cells excluded. CDR3 length: 17 residues. V was clipped by 4 bases and J by 1 base, with 20 bases between them. Germline V gene sequence: CDR1 MNHEY, CDR2 SMNVEV (reference sequence). This sequence originates from a man aged 18 to 29 in good health. The V call is TRBV27, the J call TRBJ2-7; D is perhaps TRBD1 (8 bases). Sequencing was done on a sample of naive CD8+ T cells sorted from blood. The CDR3 sequence: CASSSPPDREGSYEQYF. CDR3 DNA sequence: TGTGCCAGCAGTTCTCCCCCGGACAGGGAGGGGTCCTACGAGCAGTACTTC.